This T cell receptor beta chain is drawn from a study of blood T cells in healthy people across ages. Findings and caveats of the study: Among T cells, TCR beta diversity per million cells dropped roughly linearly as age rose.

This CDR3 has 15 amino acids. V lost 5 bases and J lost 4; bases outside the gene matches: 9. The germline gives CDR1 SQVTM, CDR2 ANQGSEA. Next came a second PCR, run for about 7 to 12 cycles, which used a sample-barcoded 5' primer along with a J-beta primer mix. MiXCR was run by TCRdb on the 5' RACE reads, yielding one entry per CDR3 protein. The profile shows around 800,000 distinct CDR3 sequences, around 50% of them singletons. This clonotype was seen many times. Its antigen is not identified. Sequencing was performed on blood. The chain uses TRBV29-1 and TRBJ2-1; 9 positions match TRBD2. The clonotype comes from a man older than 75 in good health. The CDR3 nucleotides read TGCAGCGTTCGCTCCGGGACTAGCAGATACAATGAGCAGTTCTTC. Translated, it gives CSVRSGTSRYNEQFF.